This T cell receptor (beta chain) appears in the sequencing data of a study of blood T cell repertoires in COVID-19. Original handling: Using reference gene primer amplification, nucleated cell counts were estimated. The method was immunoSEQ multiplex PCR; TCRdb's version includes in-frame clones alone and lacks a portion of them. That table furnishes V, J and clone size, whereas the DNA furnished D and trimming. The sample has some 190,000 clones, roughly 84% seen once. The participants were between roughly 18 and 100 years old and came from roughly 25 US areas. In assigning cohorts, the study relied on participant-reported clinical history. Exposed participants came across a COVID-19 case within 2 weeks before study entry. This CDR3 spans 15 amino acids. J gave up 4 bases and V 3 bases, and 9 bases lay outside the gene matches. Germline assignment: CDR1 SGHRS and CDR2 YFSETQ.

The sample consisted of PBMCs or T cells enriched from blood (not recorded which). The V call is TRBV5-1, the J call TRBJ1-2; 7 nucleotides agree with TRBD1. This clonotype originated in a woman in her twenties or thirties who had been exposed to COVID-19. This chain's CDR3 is CASSSGTVLPYGYTF. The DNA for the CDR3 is TGCGCCAGCAGCTCGGGGACAGTGCTACCCTATGGCTACACCTTC.